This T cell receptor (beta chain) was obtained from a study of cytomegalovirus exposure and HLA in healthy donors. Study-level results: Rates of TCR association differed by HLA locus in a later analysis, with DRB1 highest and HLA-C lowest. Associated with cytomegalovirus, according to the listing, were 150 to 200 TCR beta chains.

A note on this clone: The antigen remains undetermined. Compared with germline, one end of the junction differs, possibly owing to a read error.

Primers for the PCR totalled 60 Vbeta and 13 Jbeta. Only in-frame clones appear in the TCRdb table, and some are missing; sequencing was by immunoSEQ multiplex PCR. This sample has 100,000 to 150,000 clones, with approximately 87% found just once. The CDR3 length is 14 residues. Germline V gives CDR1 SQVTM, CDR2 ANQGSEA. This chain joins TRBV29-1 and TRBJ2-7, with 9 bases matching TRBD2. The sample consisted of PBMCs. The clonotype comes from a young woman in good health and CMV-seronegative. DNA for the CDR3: TGCGGCGTTGCCCCCCTAGCGGGAACCTACGAGCAGTACTTC. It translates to CGVAPLAGTYEQYF.